These T cell receptor beta chains were read from a single sample in a study of shared clonotypes between healthy human individuals. This table comes from immunoSEQ multiplex PCR, and its TCRdb copy is limited to in-frame clones, with some not included. In the table there are roughly 850,000 clones, 96% of which are singletons. Specimen: naive CD8+ T cells sorted from blood. These receptors came from a man aged 25-40 years in good health. The CDR3 runs from the conserved cysteine through the conserved F or W. A D gene is named only where the DNA matches it firmly. Clone size, where shown, is once, few, many, or a class for clones that have expanded.

-,TRBJ1-1,-,TRBV10-1,CASTGAGNTEAFF,TGCGCCAGCACCGGGGCAGGGAACACTGAAGCTTTCTTT
-,TRBJ2-6,TRBD1,TRBV15,CATSRDWQGASGANVLTF,TGTGCCACCAGCAGAGATTGGCAGGGGGCTTCTGGGGCCAACGTCCTGACTTTC
-,TRBJ2-2,-,TRBV7-2,CASSLPGELFF,TGTGCCAGCAGCTTACCCGGGGAGCTGTTTTTT
-,TRBJ2-7,TRBD2,TRBV5-1,CASRPTSANSYEQYF,TGCGCCAGCAGACCTACTAGCGCCAACTCCTACGAGCAGTACTTC
-,TRBJ2-7,-,TRBV5-4,CASSLGYSSSYEQYF,TGTGCCAGCAGCTTGGGTTACTCTTCCAGCTACGAGCAGTACTTC
-,TRBJ2-7,-,TRBV27,CASGRGVVGDEQYF,TGTGCCAGCGGGCGAGGGGTTGTGGGGGACGAGCAGTACTTC
-,TRBJ2-5,-,TRBV11-2,CASSLKWQTQETQYF,TGTGCCAGCAGCTTAAAGTGGCAGACCCAAGAGACCCAGTACTTC
-,TRBJ1-2,-,TRBV9,CASSVGTENYGYTF,TGTGCCAGCAGCGTAGGGACAGAGAACTATGGCTACACCTTC
-,TRBJ2-1,-,TRBV27,CASSLGGGSNEQFF,TGTGCCAGCAGTTTAGGGGGGGGCTCCAATGAGCAGTTCTTC
-,TRBJ2-1,-,TRBV6-4,CASSDSWGSEQFF,TGTGCCAGCAGTGACTCCTGGGGCAGTGAGCAGTTCTTC
-,TRBJ2-1,-,TRBV5-6,CASSPGTSGQIGLDEQFF,TGTGCCAGCAGCCCAGGGACCTCGGGCCAGATCGGGCTCGATGAGCAGTTCTTC
once,TRBJ2-1,-,TRBV5-4,CASRLMEANEQFF,TGTGCCAGCAGACTAATGGAGGCGAATGAGCAGTTCTTC
-,TRBJ2-7,-,TRBV10-2,CAIQDQGDEQYF,TGCGCCATCCAGGACCAGGGAGACGAGCAGTACTTC
-,TRBJ2-3,-,TRBV7-8,CASSLVPSRRTDTQYF,TGTGCCAGCAGCTTAGTCCCCTCGCGGCGCACAGATACGCAGTATTTT
-,TRBJ2-7,-,TRBV18,CASSPVGSWEQYF,TGTGCCAGCTCACCAGTAGGAAGCTGGGAGCAGTACTTC
-,TRBJ2-7,-,TRBV27,CASSLFPGPSYEQYF,TGTGCCAGCAGTTTATTCCCAGGACCTTCCTACGAGCAGTACTTC
-,TRBJ1-4,TRBD1,TRBV5-8,CASSLVRGLGEKLFF,TGTGCCAGCAGCTTGGTAAGGGGGCTCGGAGAAAAACTGTTTTTT
-,TRBJ2-7,-,TRBV4-1,CASSQDPQGRSYEQYF,TGCGCCAGCAGCCAAGATCCTCAGGGGAGGTCCTACGAGCAGTACTTC
once,TRBJ2-7,TRBD2,TRBV7-7,CASSSGTTDQQYF,TGTGCCAGCAGCTCCGGGACTACCGATCAGCAGTACTTC
once,TRBJ2-7,TRBD2,TRBV19,CASSIGGGSYEQYF,TGTGCCAGTAGTATAGGGGGGGGAAGCTACGAGCAGTACTTC
-,TRBJ1-5,-,TRBV5-6,CASSLLQGGNQPQHF,TGTGCCAGCAGCTTGCTACAGGGAGGGAATCAGCCCCAGCATTTT
-,TRBJ1-1,-,TRBV7-2,CASSLNKNTEAFF,TGTGCCAGCAGCTTAAACAAGAACACTGAAGCTTTCTTT
-,TRBJ2-7,-,TRBV5-6,CASSLPGHRPYEQYF,TGTGCCAGCAGCCTCCCGGGACATAGGCCATACGAGCAGTACTTC
-,TRBJ1-2,-,TRBV19,CASRGTDLLYGYTF,TGTGCCAGTAGGGGAACAGACCTCCTCTATGGCTACACCTTC
-,TRBJ2-3,-,TRBV2,CASSEYPPGQVSGGVTDTQYF,TGTGCCAGCAGTGAATACCCCCCTGGACAGGTTTCAGGGGGGGTCACAGATACGCAGTATTTT
-,TRBJ1-2,-,TRBV10-3,CAISEEKGRGYTF,TGTGCCATCAGTGAGGAGAAGGGGAGAGGCTACACCTTC
-,TRBJ2-7,TRBD2,TRBV9,CASSANPWTSGLYEQYF,TGTGCCAGCAGCGCGAATCCCTGGACTAGCGGGCTCTACGAGCAGTACTTC
-,TRBJ2-3,-,TRBV25-1,CASSDAGGSTDTQYF,TGTGCCAGCAGTGACGCAGGAGGGAGCACAGATACGCAGTATTTT
-,TRBJ2-7,TRBD1,TRBV7-9,CASSHPPRWDRPYEQYF,TGTGCCAGCAGCCACCCCCCGCGATGGGACAGGCCCTACGAGCAGTACTTC
-,TRBJ2-1,TRBD2,TRBV7-6,CASSLGTSGRYNEQFF,TGTGCCAGCAGCTTAGGGACTAGCGGGAGGTACAATGAGCAGTTCTTC
-,TRBJ2-7,TRBD1,TRBV6-1,CASKDRVTYEQYF,TGTGCCAGCAAAGACAGGGTGACCTACGAGCAGTACTTC
-,TRBJ2-1,TRBD2,TRBV10-3,CAISAGLNYNEQFF,TGTGCCATCAGTGCGGGACTAAATTACAATGAGCAGTTCTTC
-,TRBJ2-7,TRBD1,TRBV7-9,CASSDRDRAYEQYF,TGTGCCAGCAGCGACCGGGACAGGGCCTACGAGCAGTACTTC
-,TRBJ2-3,TRBD2,TRBV9,CASSVGLATSTDTQYF,TGTGCCAGCAGCGTAGGACTAGCGACTAGCACAGATACGCAGTATTTT
-,TRBJ2-1,-,TRBV7-2,CASSLGREQFF,TGTGCCAGCAGCTTAGGTCGGGAGCAGTTCTTC
once,TRBJ2-5,-,TRBV5-1,CASRPWTGEETQYF,TGCGCCAGCAGGCCCTGGACGGGAGAAGAGACCCAGTACTTC
-,TRBJ2-5,-,TRBV29-1,CSVGGVETQYF,TGCAGCGTTGGGGGGGTAGAGACCCAGTACTTC
few,TRBJ2-3,-,TRBV7-7,CASSLSKTDTQYF,TGTGCTAGCAGCTTATCGAAGACGGATACGCAGTATTTT
-,TRBJ1-1,-,TRBV27,CASSPRIEPEAFF,TGTGCCAGCAGTCCTCGTATCGAACCTGAAGCTTTCTTT
-,TRBJ2-3,-,TRBV25-1,CASRVGSDTQYF,TGTGCCAGCAGGGTGGGGTCGGATACGCAGTATTTT
-,TRBJ2-5,-,TRBV6-1,CASKRLLASPETQYF,TGTGCCAGCAAGCGTTTGTTAGCGTCCCCGGAGACCCAGTACTTC
-,TRBJ2-3,-,TRBV7-6,CASSLDPGQQGSTDTQYF,TGTGCCAGCAGCTTAGACCCCGGGCAGCAGGGGTCCACAGATACGCAGTATTTT
-,TRBJ2-2,-,TRBV7-9,CATTWGAGELFF,TGTGCCACCACGTGGGGGGCCGGGGAGCTGTTTTTT
-,TRBJ1-1,-,TRBV6-1,CASSDQGGGLEAFF,TGTGCCAGCAGTGACCAGGGCGGAGGATTGGAAGCTTTCTTT
once,TRBJ2-4,TRBD1,TRBV5-6,CASSHRQGIAKNIQYF,TGTGCCAGCAGCCACAGACAGGGGATAGCCAAAAACATTCAGTACTTC
-,TRBJ2-2,-,TRBV2,CASRASATANTGELFF,TGTGCCAGCAGGGCCTCCGCGACAGCGAACACCGGGGAGCTGTTTTTT
once,TRBJ1-4,-,TRBV4-3,CASSRDGPPRSGEKLFF,TGCGCCAGCAGCCGAGACGGGCCCCCACGGTCCGGTGAAAAACTGTTTTTT
-,TRBJ1-5,-,TRBV27,CASRGQIQPQHF,TGTGCCAGCAGAGGGCAAATTCAGCCCCAGCATTTT
-,TRBJ2-2,TRBD2,TRBV7-2,CASSFASGSTGELFF,TGTGCCAGCAGCTTTGCTAGCGGGAGCACCGGGGAGCTGTTTTTT
-,TRBJ1-5,TRBD1,TRBV4-3,CASSPDRGKMAQHF,TGCGCCAGCAGCCCGGACAGGGGAAAGATGGCCCAGCATTTT
-,TRBJ1-1,TRBD1,TRBV7-6,CASSDKGGHTEAFF,TGTGCCAGCAGCGATAAAGGGGGCCACACTGAAGCTTTCTTT
-,TRBJ2-5,-,TRBV2,CAAGTGPGTQYF,TGTGCCGCGGGTACGGGGCCGGGGACCCAGTACTTC
-,TRBJ2-1,TRBD2,TRBV5-8,CASSLGTSGFNEQFF,TGTGCCAGCAGCTTGGGGACTAGCGGATTCAATGAGCAGTTCTTC
-,TRBJ1-1,-,TRBV4-1,CASSQEVEGTEAFF,TGCGCCAGCAGCCAAGAGGTGGAGGGTACTGAAGCTTTCTTT
-,TRBJ2-7,-,TRBV27,CASSFGGSYEQYF,TGTGCCAGCAGTTTTGGGGGATCCTACGAGCAGTACTTC
-,TRBJ2-7,TRBD2,TRBV9,CASSWTSGSYEQYF,TGTGCCAGCTCGTGGACTAGCGGGTCCTACGAGCAGTACTTC
-,TRBJ2-1,TRBD2,TRBV9,CASSVGGSDEQFF,TGTGCCAGCAGCGTCGGGGGGTCCGATGAGCAGTTCTTC
-,TRBJ2-2,-,TRBV28,CTSASSDNGELFF,TGTACCTCAGCGTCATCAGATAACGGGGAGCTGTTTTTT
few,TRBJ1-3,-,TRBV7-9,CGDASSGNTIYF,TGTGGAGATGCCAGCTCTGGAAACACCATATATTTT